This T cell receptor beta chain was sequenced in a study of OX40 agonist ivuxolimab in advanced cancers. Overall study context: Patients were treated with ivuxolimab, an agonistic anti-OX40 (CD134) antibody. Notes on the study in general: Doses of 0.1 to 3.0 mg/kg were accompanied by clonal expansion of CD4+ and CD8+ blood T cells by week 6. Also present in some nonresponders was a low level of normalized T-cell clonal expansion.

CDR1 is SEHNR and CDR2 is FQNEAQ in the germline V gene (reference sequence). This CDR3 contains 14 residues. The junction had 0 bases not matched to a gene; V was cut back by 5 bases and J by 0 bases. Clones were read by immunoSEQ multiplex PCR, and TCRdb kept only the in-frame ones, dropping some. The sample carries about 21,000 clones, roughly 80% recorded once. Details on this clone: The target antigen is unknown.

The receptor was isolated from an adult with an advanced solid tumor such as melanoma, head and neck, liver or kidney cancer. The specimen was CD4+ or CD8+ T cells sorted from blood, collected in a trial of the OX40 agonist ivuxolimab. This chain joins TRBV7-9 and TRBJ2-1; TRBD2 aligns across 8 bases. CDR3 nucleotide sequence: TGTGCCAGCAGCAGCGGGAGCTCCTACAATGAGCAGTTCTTC. It codes for CASSSGSSYNEQFF.